Below, one TCR beta chain is given with its context. The antigen is unknown. Sequenced by immunoSEQ multiplex PCR; TCRdb stores in-frame clones only, minus some. The sample carries about 83,000 clones, 85% to 95% recorded once. V was clipped by 6 bases and J by 4 bases, with 15 bases between them. Per the germline V gene, CDR1 is SNHLY and CDR2 is FYNNEI. The CDR3 loop spans 14 amino acids. This entry belongs to a study of T cell responses to AZD1222 COVID-19 vaccine. General observations from the study: At baseline, seropositivity was found in only 6 or 7 AZD1222 recipients.

The chain couples TRBV2 to TRBJ1-2; D may be TRBD1 (5 bases). This specimen consisted of peripheral blood, obtained on day 0 of MenACWY control vaccination. This sequence originates from an adult in good health. The CDR3 DNA follows: TGTGCCAGCAGCCCCCTCGGGACTGGCTATGGCTACACCTTC. Translating it yields CASSPLGTGYGYTF.